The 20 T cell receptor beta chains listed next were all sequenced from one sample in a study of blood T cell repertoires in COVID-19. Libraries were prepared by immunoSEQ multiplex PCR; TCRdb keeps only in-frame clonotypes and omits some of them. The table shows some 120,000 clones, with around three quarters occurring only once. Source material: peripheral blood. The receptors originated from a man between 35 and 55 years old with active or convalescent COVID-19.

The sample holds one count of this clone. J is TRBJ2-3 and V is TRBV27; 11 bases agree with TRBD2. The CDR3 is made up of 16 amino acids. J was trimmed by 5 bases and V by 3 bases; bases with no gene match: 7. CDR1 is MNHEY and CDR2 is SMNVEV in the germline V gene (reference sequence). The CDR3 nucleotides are TGTGCCAGCAGTTTTCGGAGACTAGCGGGAAAAGATACGCAGTATTTT. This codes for CASSFRRLAGKDTQYF.

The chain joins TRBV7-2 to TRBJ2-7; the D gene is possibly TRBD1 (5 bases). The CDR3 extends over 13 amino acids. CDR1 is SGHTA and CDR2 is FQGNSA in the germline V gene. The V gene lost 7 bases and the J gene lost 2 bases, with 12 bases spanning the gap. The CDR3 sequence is CASNKGFAYEQYF. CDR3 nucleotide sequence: TGTGCCAGCAACAAGGGGTTCGCCTACGAGCAGTACTTC.

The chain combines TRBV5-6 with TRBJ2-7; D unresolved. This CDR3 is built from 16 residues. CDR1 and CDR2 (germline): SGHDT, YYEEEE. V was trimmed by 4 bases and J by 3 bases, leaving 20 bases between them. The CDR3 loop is CASSVSGERTDYEQYF. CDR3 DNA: TGTGCCAGCAGCGTATCGGGTGAAAGAACGGACTACGAGCAGTACTTC.

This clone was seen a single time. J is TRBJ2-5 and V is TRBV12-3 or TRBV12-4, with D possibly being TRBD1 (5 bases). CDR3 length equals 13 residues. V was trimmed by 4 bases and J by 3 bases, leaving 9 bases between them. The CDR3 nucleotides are TGTGCCAGCAGTTCCAGGGCCGAAGAGACCCAGTACTTC. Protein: CASSSRAEETQYF.

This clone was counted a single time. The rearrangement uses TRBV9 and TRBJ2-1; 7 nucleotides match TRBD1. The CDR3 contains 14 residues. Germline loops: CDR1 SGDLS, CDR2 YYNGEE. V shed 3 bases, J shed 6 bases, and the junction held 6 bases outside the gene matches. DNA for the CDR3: TGTGCCAGCAGCGCGATGGGACAGCCCAATGAGCAGTTCTTC. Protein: CASSAMGQPNEQFF.

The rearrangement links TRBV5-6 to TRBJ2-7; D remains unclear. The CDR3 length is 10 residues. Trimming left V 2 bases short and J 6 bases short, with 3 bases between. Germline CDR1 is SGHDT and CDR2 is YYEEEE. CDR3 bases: TGTGCCAGCAGCTTTAGCGAGCAGTACTTC. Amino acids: CASSFSEQYF.

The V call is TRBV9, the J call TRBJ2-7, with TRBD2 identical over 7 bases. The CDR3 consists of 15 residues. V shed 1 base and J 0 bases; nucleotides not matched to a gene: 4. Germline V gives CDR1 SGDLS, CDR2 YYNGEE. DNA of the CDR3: TGTGCCAGCAGCGTAAGCGGCGGGAGCTCCTACGAGCAGTACTTC. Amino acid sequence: CASSVSGGSSYEQYF.

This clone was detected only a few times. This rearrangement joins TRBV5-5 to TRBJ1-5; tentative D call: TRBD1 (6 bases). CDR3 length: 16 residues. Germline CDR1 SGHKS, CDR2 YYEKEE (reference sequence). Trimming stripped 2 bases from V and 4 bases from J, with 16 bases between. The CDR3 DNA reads TGTGCCAGCAGCTTTGATGCTGGGGGCCCAAATCAGCCCCAGCATTTT. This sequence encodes CASSFDAGGPNQPQHF.

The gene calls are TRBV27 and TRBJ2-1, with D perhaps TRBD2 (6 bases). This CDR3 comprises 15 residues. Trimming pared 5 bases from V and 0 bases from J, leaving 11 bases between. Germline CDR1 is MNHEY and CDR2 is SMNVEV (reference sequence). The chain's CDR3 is CASSKRVGSYNEQFF. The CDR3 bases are TGTGCCAGCAGTAAGCGGGTCGGCTCCTACAATGAGCAGTTCTTC.

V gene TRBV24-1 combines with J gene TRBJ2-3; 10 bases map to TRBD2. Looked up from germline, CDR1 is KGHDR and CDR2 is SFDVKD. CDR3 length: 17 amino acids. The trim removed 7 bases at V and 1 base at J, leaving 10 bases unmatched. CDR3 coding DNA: TGTGCCACCAGCTTAGCGGGGGGCCCCGGGGGCACAGATACGCAGTATTTT. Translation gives CATSLAGGPGGTDTQYF.

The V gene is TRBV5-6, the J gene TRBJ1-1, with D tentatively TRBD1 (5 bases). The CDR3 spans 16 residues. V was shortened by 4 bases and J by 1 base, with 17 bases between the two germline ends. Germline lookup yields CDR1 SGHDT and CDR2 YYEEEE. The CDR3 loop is CASSPYTFQGNTEAFF. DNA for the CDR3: TGTGCCAGCAGCCCCTATACTTTTCAGGGGAACACTGAAGCTTTCTTT.

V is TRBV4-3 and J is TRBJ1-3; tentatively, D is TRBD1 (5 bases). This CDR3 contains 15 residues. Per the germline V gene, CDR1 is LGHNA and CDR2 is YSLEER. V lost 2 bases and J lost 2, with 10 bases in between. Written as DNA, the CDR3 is TGCGCCAGCAGCCAATCCTCCAGGGCTGGAAACACCATATATTTT. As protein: CASSQSSRAGNTIYF.

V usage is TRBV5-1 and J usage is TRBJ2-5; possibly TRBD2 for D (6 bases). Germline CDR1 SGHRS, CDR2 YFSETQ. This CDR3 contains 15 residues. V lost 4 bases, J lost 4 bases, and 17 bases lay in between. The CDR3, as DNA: TGCGCCAGCAGCGCCAGAGCTGGCGGGGTAGAGACCCAGTACTTC. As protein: CASSARAGGVETQYF.

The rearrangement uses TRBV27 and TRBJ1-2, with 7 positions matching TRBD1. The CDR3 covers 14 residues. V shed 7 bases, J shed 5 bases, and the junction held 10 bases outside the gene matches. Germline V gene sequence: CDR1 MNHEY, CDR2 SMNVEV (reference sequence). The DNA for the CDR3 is TGTGCCAGCACCACGCCGGGGACAGCTTATGGCTACACCTTC. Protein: CASTTPGTAYGYTF.

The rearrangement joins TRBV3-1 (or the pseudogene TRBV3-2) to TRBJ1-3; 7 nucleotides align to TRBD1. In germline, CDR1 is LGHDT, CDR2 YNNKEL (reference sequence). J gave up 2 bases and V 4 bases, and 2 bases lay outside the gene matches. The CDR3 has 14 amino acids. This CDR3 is CASSPGQAGNTIYF. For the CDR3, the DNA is TGTGCCAGCAGCCCAGGACAGGCTGGAAACACCATATATTTT.

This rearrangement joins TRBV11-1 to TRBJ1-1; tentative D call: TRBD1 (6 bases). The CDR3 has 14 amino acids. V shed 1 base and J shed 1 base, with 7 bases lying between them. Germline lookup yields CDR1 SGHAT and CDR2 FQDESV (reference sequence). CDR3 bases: TGTGCCAGCAGCTTAGTGGGACAGAACACTGAAGCTTTCTTT. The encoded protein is CASSLVGQNTEAFF. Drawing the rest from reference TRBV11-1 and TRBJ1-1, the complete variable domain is EAEVAQSPRYKITEKSQAVAFWCDPISGHATLYWYRQILGQGPELLVQFQDESVVDDSQLPKDRFSAERLKGVDSTLKIQPAELGDSAMYLCASSLVGQNTEAFFGQGTRLTVV.

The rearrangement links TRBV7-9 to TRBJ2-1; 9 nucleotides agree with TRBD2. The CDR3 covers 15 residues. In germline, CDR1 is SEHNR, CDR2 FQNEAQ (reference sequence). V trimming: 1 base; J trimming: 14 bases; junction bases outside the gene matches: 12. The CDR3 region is CASSLGSSGGERKFF. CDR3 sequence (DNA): TGTGCCAGCAGCTTAGGCAGTAGCGGGGGAGAGCGAAAGTTCTTC.

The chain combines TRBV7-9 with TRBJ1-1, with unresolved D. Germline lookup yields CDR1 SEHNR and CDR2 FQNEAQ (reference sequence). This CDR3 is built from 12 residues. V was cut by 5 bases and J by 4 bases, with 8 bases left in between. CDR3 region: CASSVMSTEAFF. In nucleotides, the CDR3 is TGTGCCAGCAGCGTTATGAGCACTGAAGCTTTCTTT.

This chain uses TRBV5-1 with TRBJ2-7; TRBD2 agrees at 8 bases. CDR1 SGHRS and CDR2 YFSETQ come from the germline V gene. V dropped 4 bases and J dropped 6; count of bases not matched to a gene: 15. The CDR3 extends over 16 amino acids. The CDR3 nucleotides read TGCGCCAGCAGCGGCGCGGGAGGAGGGTTGCGGAGCGAGCAGTACTTC. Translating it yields CASSGAGGGLRSEQYF.

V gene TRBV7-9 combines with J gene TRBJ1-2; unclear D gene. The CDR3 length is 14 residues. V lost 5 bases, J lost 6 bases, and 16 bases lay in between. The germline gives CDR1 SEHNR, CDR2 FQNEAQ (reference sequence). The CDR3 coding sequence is TGTGCCAGCAGCCCTTTATCCCCCAGAAATGGCTACACCTTC. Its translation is CASSPLSPRNGYTF.